These 19 T cell receptor beta chains originate from one sample sequenced in a study of blood T cell repertoires in COVID-19. Clones were read by immunoSEQ multiplex PCR, and TCRdb kept only the in-frame ones, dropping some. The table records about 180,000 clones, roughly 87% of them present only once. The material sequenced was peripheral blood. All receptors come from a woman aged 70-85 years with acute or convalescent COVID-19.

The rearrangement joins TRBV27 to TRBJ2-2; D is perhaps TRBD1 (5 bases). Trimming took 3 bases from V and 0 from J, leaving 11 bases between them. Germline-derived CDR1 and CDR2 are MNHEY and SMNVEV (reference sequence). CDR3 length: 16 residues. The CDR3 nucleotides read TGTGCCAGCAGTTTTCTCGCCAGGGCGAACACCGGGGAGCTGTTTTTT. Translated: CASSFLARANTGELFF.

The chain recombines TRBV10-3 with TRBJ2-6; 8 bases match TRBD1. In germline, CDR1 is ENHRY, CDR2 SYGVKD. The CDR3 spans 16 residues. V shed 10 bases and J 0 bases; nucleotides not matched to a gene: 8. CDR3 DNA sequence: TGTGCCACTCAGATAGACAGGGGCTCTGGGGCCAACGTCCTGACTTTC. Translation gives CATQIDRGSGANVLTF.

The chain uses TRBV28 and TRBJ1-4; tentative D call: TRBD1 (5 bases). The CDR3 has 15 residues. Germline V CDR1 and CDR2: MDHEN, SYDVKM. Trimming left V 5 bases short and J 4 bases short, with 14 bases between. The DNA of the CDR3 is TGTGCCAGCAGTCCCGTGGGGGGTTTTAATGAAAAACTGTTTTTT. Translating gives CASSPVGGFNEKLFF.

This clone came up once. V is TRBV7-3 and J is TRBJ2-2; a weak D match, TRBD1 (6 bases). Germline V gene data show CDR1 as SGHTA and CDR2 as FQGTGA. The germline V and J ends were trimmed by 5 bases and 7 bases, with 17 bases remaining between them. The CDR3 extends over 15 amino acids. CDR3 residues: CASSIGPGADGELFF. DNA of the CDR3: TGTGCCAGCAGCATAGGGCCAGGGGCGGACGGGGAGCTGTTTTTT.

This chain links TRBV19 with TRBJ1-1; D uncertain. Trimming took off 3 bases at V and 1 base at J, with 9 bases between the two ends. CDR3 size: 14 residues. CDR1 and CDR2 (germline): LNHDA, SQIVND (reference sequence). CDR3 in DNA: TGTGCCAGTAGTATTGGCAGGCAGAACACTGAAGCTTTCTTT. Residues: CASSIGRQNTEAFF.

This clone appeared a few times. This chain connects TRBV18 to TRBJ2-2, with 8 bases matching TRBD2. CDR3 length: 15 residues. After removal of 2 bases from V and 4 bases from J, the junction contained 3 bases not matched to a gene. Germline V gene sequence: CDR1 KGHSH, CDR2 LQKENI. CDR3 amino acids: CASSPRREVTGELFF. CDR3 coding DNA: TGTGCCAGCTCACCAAGGCGGGAGGTCACCGGGGAGCTGTTTTTT.

The chain carries TRBV19 and TRBJ2-1; 8 nucleotides align to TRBD2. Germline V lookup: CDR1 LNHDA, CDR2 SQIVND (reference sequence). V lost 1 base to trimming and J lost 7 bases; unmatched junction nucleotides: 9. This CDR3 is 16 amino acids long. The CDR3 bases are TGTGCCAGTAGTATAGGAGGCGGGAGGTTCCCGAATGAGCAGTTCTTC. This gives the protein CASSIGGGRFPNEQFF.

V is TRBV28 and J is TRBJ2-4, with 7 bases fitting TRBD2. This CDR3 contains 16 residues. Germline CDR1 is MDHEN and CDR2 is SYDVKM. With 6 bases clipped from V and 3 bases from J, the junction kept 11 bases outside the gene matches. As DNA, the CDR3 is TGTGCCAGCAGCTCGACGGGGACTAAAGTCAAAAACATTCAGTACTTC. Protein sequence: CASSSTGTKVKNIQYF.

The chain employs TRBV5-4 and TRBJ2-1; 12 nucleotides line up with TRBD2. Germline loops: CDR1 SGHNT, CDR2 YYREEE (reference sequence). The V gene end was trimmed by 4 bases and the J gene end by 2 bases; junction bases not matched to a gene: 7. There are 17 residues in the CDR3. In DNA form, the CDR3 reads TGTGCCAGCAGCACCCTAGGACTAGCGGGAACCTACAATGAGCAGTTCTTC. It specifies CASSTLGLAGTYNEQFF.

The chain uses TRBV19 and TRBJ1-1; TRBD1 matches 10 bases. Germline V gene data show CDR1 as LNHDA and CDR2 as SQIVND (reference sequence). The J segment lost 4 bases and the V segment lost 5 bases, leaving 7 bases of the junction unmatched. The CDR3 loop spans 15 amino acids. CDR3 residues: CASSLGTGVTTEAFF. Written as DNA, the CDR3 is TGTGCCAGTAGTCTAGGGACAGGGGTGACCACTGAAGCTTTCTTT.

The chain uses TRBV7-9 and TRBJ1-2, with TRBD1 matching over 7 bases. There are 16 residues in the CDR3. Losses at the gene ends were 5 bases for V and 3 bases for J; bases not matched to a gene: 12. From germline, CDR1 is SEHNR and CDR2 FQNEAQ (reference sequence). The CDR3 protein is CASSPTPGQTYYGYTF. The CDR3 coding sequence is TGTGCCAGCAGCCCGACACCGGGACAGACGTACTATGGCTACACCTTC.

The chain is built from TRBV27 and TRBJ2-3; 7 bases align to TRBD1. Germline V gives CDR1 MNHEY, CDR2 SMNVEV (reference sequence). V gave up 3 bases and J gave up 0 bases; unmatched junction bases: 3. This CDR3 contains 15 residues. The CDR3 spells CASSFKGASTDTQYF. CDR3 bases: TGTGCCAGCAGTTTTAAGGGGGCGAGCACAGATACGCAGTATTTT.

J is TRBJ1-4 and V is TRBV10-3, with D unclear. Germline CDR1 is ENHRY and CDR2 is SYGVKD. There are 15 residues in the CDR3. V gave up 3 bases and J gave up 1 base, with 9 bases separating them. CDR3 coding DNA: TGTGCCATCAGTGAACGGGGAGGAACTAATGAAAAACTGTTTTTT. Amino acids: CAISERGGTNEKLFF.

Here the CDR3 reads CASSPLQNSNQPQHF. The DNA of the CDR3 is TGTGCCAGCTCACCGTTGCAGAATAGCAATCAGCCCCAGCATTTT. V gene TRBV18 combines with J gene TRBJ1-5; D unresolved. Trimming took 3 bases from V and 0 from J, leaving 9 bases between them. This CDR3 region has 15 residues. Germline values: CDR1 KGHSH, CDR2 LQKENI.

The rearrangement uses TRBV7-2 and TRBJ1-5; 9 positions agree with TRBD1. V dropped 1 base and J dropped 6; count of bases not matched to a gene: 4. The CDR3 extends over 15 amino acids. The V gene's germline CDR1 is SGHTA and CDR2 FQGNSA. The CDR3 coding sequence is TGTGCCAGCAGCTTAGGAAGGACAGGGGCTCAGCCCCAGCATTTT. Protein: CASSLGRTGAQPQHF. Complete variable domain (other parts from reference TRBV7-2 and TRBJ1-5): GAGVSQSPSNKVTEKGKDVELRCDPISGHTALYWYRQSLGQGLEFLIYFQGNSAPDKSGLPSDRFSAERTGGSVSTLTIQRTQQEDSAVYLCASSLGRTGAQPQHFGDGTRLSIL.

The chain employs TRBV5-4 and TRBJ2-1; 7 nucleotides align to TRBD1. In germline, CDR1 is SGHNT, CDR2 YYREEE (reference sequence). The CDR3 length is 18 residues. J lost 2 bases, V lost 3 bases, and 14 bases had no gene match. As DNA, the CDR3 is TGTGCCAGCAGCTGGATGAAAGGGACAGCAAGGACCTACAATGAGCAGTTCTTC. Its translation: CASSWMKGTARTYNEQFF. Full variable domain (rest looked up from reference TRBV5-4 and TRBJ2-1): ETGVTQSPTHLIKTRGQQVTLRCSSQSGHNTVSWYQQALGQGPQFIFQYYREEENGRGNFPPRFSGLQFPNYSSELNVNALELDDSALYLCASSWMKGTARTYNEQFFGPGTRLTVL.

This rearrangement joins TRBV10-3 to TRBJ1-4, with D tentatively TRBD1 (6 bases). The germline CDR1 and CDR2 sequences are ENHRY and SYGVKD. The CDR3 has 16 residues. V was clipped by 3 bases and J by 8 bases, with 19 bases between them. The CDR3 DNA reads as TGTGCCATCAGTGAAGGGCAGGGGAATACCCGCGAAAAACTGTTTTTT. This gives the protein CAISEGQGNTREKLFF.

The table lists this clone with a few counts. This sequence joins TRBV30 and TRBJ1-2; possibly TRBD1 for D (6 bases). Trimming took 1 base from V and 5 from J, leaving 14 bases between them. Per germline, CDR1 GTSNPN and CDR2 SVGIG (reference sequence). The CDR3 extends over 14 amino acids. The CDR3 DNA reads TGTGCCTGGAGTGGGAGCAGGACAGCTTATGGCTACACCTTC. Translated: CAWSGSRTAYGYTF.

V usage is TRBV5-1 and J usage is TRBJ2-6; D unresolved. V lost 4 bases to trimming and J lost 0 bases, with 11 bases between them. CDR1 and CDR2 (germline): SGHRS, YFSETQ. The CDR3 contains 16 residues. CDR3 sequence: CASSPSIFSGANVLTF. The CDR3 coding sequence is TGCGCCAGCAGCCCATCTATATTCTCTGGGGCCAACGTCCTGACTTTC.